The T cell receptor (beta chain) described here comes from a study of PD-L1 blockade in urothelial cancer. Across the whole study: Of prior chemotherapy regimens, patients had received between 0 and 3. Blood was evaluated 3 weeks (second dose) and 6 weeks after therapy began.

Only in-frame clones appear in the TCRdb table, and some are missing; sequencing was by immunoSEQ multiplex PCR. The data hold under 35,000 clones, with 80% to 90% observed a single time. CDR3 length: 14 residues. Trimming left V 3 bases short and J 2 bases short, with 9 bases between. The germline gives CDR1 SGHNT, CDR2 YYREEE (reference sequence). Indicated time point: peripheral blood 6 weeks after treatment start. The study enrolled patients with locally advanced or metastatic urothelial carcinoma. This chain uses TRBV5-4 with TRBJ1-3, with TRBD1 as a possible D gene (6 bases). This receptor was identified in a man older than 75 with urothelial cancer. This specimen was PBMCs, taken around atezolizumab (anti-PD-L1) treatment. CDR3 in DNA: TGTGCCAGCAGCTCGGGGACAACTGGAAACACCATATATTTT. It codes for CASSSGTTGNTIYF.